A selection of T cell receptor beta chains follows, all from one sample in a study of T-cell memory formation after mild COVID-19. Via MiXCR, TCRdb re-called the 5' RACE reads, giving one row per CDR3 protein. In the table there are fewer than 95,000 distinct CDR3 sequences, around 15% of which are singletons. Material for sequencing was PBMCs or a T cell subset sorted from them (not recorded which). All receptors derive from a man aged 18-30 years who had mild COVID-19 (a few samples of this study predate the infection). Cell type and time point are not known. Each CDR3 is given with its conserved first and last residue. A D gene is named only where the DNA matches it firmly. The size field is filled for only some rows; it gives once, few, many or a size class.

len	v_gene	d_gene	abundance	j_gene	CDR3nt	CDR3aa
16	TRBV6-5	.	many	TRBJ2-2	TGTGCCAGCAGTTTAGGGATGGGGCAGTTCACCGGGGAGCTGTTTTTT	CASSLGMGQFTGELFF
14	TRBV30	.	.	TRBJ1-6	TGTGCCTGGAGTAGCGGTGTTGGCACTTCACCCCTCCACTTT	CAWSSGVGTSPLHF
16	TRBV19	.	.	TRBJ1-1	TGTGCCAGTAGTAGGGGAACAGGTCACCATTCCACTGAAGCTTTCTTT	CASSRGTGHHSTEAFF
14	TRBV20-1	.	few	TRBJ2-3	TGCAGTGCTAGGCCCAGGGGACTTGCAGATACGCAGTATTTT	CSARPRGLADTQYF
15	TRBV5-6	.	few	TRBJ2-2	TGTGCCAGCAGCTTGGAACTTTTGCAGTCCGGGGAGCTGTTTTTT	CASSLELLQSGELFF
16	TRBV4-3	TRBD1	many	TRBJ2-7	TGCGCCAGCAGCCAGGATGGGACAGGGGGAACCTACGAGCAGTACTTC	CASSQDGTGGTYEQYF
14	TRBV29-1	.	few	TRBJ1-2	TGCAGCGTTGAGACGCGGGTTACTAACTATGGCTACACCTTC	CSVETRVTNYGYTF
20	TRBV6-2/TRBV6-3	TRBD1	.	TRBJ2-3	TGTGCCAGCAGTTACACGCCGGGACAGGGAGGACTAGGTGGTTCAGATACGCAGTATTTT	CASSYTPGQGGLGGSDTQYF
13	TRBV19	.	.	TRBJ1-2	TGTGCCAGTAGTATTACAAGAAGCTATGGCTACACCTTC	CASSITRSYGYTF
15	TRBV11-2	TRBD1	few	TRBJ2-1	TGTGCCAGCAGCTTAGGCGGGACAGGGATCCATGAGCAGTTCTTC	CASSLGGTGIHEQFF
13	TRBV6-5	.	few	TRBJ1-2	TGTGCCAGCACTATGACACCAGGGGATGGCTACACCTTC	CASTMTPGDGYTF
14	TRBV5-4	.	.	TRBJ2-5	TGTGCCAGCAGCTTATCCGACGTTGAGGAGACCCAGTACTTC	CASSLSDVEETQYF
16	TRBV2	TRBD1	few	TRBJ2-2	TGTGCCAGCAGTGAAGAATGGACAGGGCGCACCGGGGAGCTGTTTTTT	CASSEEWTGRTGELFF
14	TRBV19	.	few	TRBJ1-2	TGTGCCAGTAGTATTGCAGGGCCTCTCTATGGCTACACCTTC	CASSIAGPLYGYTF
13	TRBV19	.	few	TRBJ1-2	TGTGCCTCAGGTGTGGGCGGGTTCGATGGCTACACCTTC	CASGVGGFDGYTF
17	TRBV7-8	TRBD2	.	TRBJ2-1	TGTGCCAGCAGCTTTCGGCTAGCGGGGGGGCCTGTCCATGAGCAGTTCTTC	CASSFRLAGGPVHEQFF
14	TRBV7-9	.	.	TRBJ2-3	TGTGCCAGCAGGGAGGGGGCCTCCACAGATACGCAGTATTTT	CASREGASTDTQYF
13	TRBV11-2	.	few	TRBJ1-2	TGTGCCAGCAGCTTAGTCAGCGGCGATGGCTACACCTTC	CASSLVSGDGYTF
16	TRBV20-1	.	.	TRBJ2-1	TGCAGTGCCCCGCCCCTGCCAGCGGGCGGTTACAATGAGCAGTTCTTC	CSAPPLPAGGYNEQFF
15	TRBV9	.	few	TRBJ2-6	TGTGCCAGCAGCGTACAGGACCTCGGGGCCAACGTCCTGACTTTC	CASSVQDLGANVLTF
15	TRBV29-1	TRBD1	.	TRBJ2-4	TGCAGCGTTGAAGAAGCCGGGACAGGAGATAACATTCAGTACTTC	CSVEEAGTGDNIQYF
18	TRBV6-5	TRBD1	many	TRBJ1-2	TGTGCCAGCAGTTACCACCCCCCGGGACAGCCCCGTGGCTATGGCTACACCTTC	CASSYHPPGQPRGYGYTF
15	TRBV4-1	TRBD1	.	TRBJ1-1	TGCGCCAGCAGCCAAGGACAGGGATCGGGCACTGAAGCTTTCTTT	CASSQGQGSGTEAFF
13	TRBV5-4	.	few	TRBJ2-7	TGTGCCAGCAGCTACATCAGCTCCTACGAGCAGTACTTC	CASSYISSYEQYF
14	TRBV5-1	.	.	TRBJ2-3	TGCGCCAGCAGCTTGCTGGACAATCCAGATACGCAGTATTTT	CASSLLDNPDTQYF
16	TRBV6-2/TRBV6-3	TRBD2	.	TRBJ2-3	TGTGCCACCTTCGCTACTAGCGGGGGGGCGATGGATACGCAGTATTTT	CATFATSGGAMDTQYF